These 24 T cell receptor beta chains share one sample of origin, sequenced in a study of cytomegalovirus exposure and HLA in healthy donors. Researchers ran the PCR with 60 Vbeta and 13 Jbeta primers. Measured with immunoSEQ multiplex PCR; TCRdb has only the in-frame clones, and not every one. Here the sample spans 110,000 to 150,000 clones, approximately 81% being singletons. Sequenced sample: PBMCs. The receptors were gathered from a woman in her forties in good health and CMV-seropositive.

The CDR3 nucleotides are TGTGCCAGCGGGGGCCACAGCACAGATACGCAGTATTTT. Translation: CASGGHSTDTQYF. This chain joins TRBV2 and TRBJ2-3; tentative D call: TRBD1 (6 bases). Germline-derived CDR1 and CDR2 are SNHLY and FYNNEI. The CDR3 consists of 13 residues. Trimming removed 8 bases from V and 0 bases from J, with 9 bases in between. Filled out from reference TRBV2 and TRBJ2-3, the complete variable domain reads EPEVTQTPSHQVTQMGQEVILRCVPISNHLYFYWYRQILGQKVEFLVSFYNNEISEKSEIFDDQFSVERPDGSNFTLKIRSTKLEDSAMYFCASGGHSTDTQYFGPGTRLTVL.

The genes are TRBV19 and TRBJ2-7; 8 bases are a match to TRBD1. The CDR3 runs 19 residues. The ends lost 3 bases at V and 3 bases at J; junction bases unmatched: 19. Germline CDR1 is LNHDA and CDR2 is SQIVND (reference sequence). CDR3 residues: CASSIRRIRTGNQLYEQYF. The CDR3 nucleotides read TGTGCCAGTAGTATCCGTCGAATCAGGACAGGGAATCAACTCTACGAGCAGTACTTC.

Concerning this clone: One end of the junction varies from germline; a read error may be responsible. This specimen includes other DNA sequences encoding the same CDR3. The chain employs TRBV11-2 and TRBJ1-1; 7 bases are a match to TRBD1. The CDR3 extends over 16 amino acids. Germline V gene sequence: CDR1 SGHAT, CDR2 FQNNGV. The CDR3 region is CASSPTGTALNTEAFF. CDR3 in DNA: TGTGCCAGCAGTCCTACCGGGACAGCCTTGAACACTGAAGCCTTCTTT.

The rearrangement joins TRBV7-8 to TRBJ2-2; TRBD2 aligns across 9 bases. CDR3 length: 16 residues. V shed 4 bases and J 7 bases; nucleotides not matched to a gene: 10. Germline CDR1 reads SGHVS; CDR2 reads FQNEAQ. The CDR3 bases are TGTGCCAGCAGCTCCTTAGCGGGGGCCTCACTCGGGGAGCTGTTTTTT. Protein product: CASSSLAGASLGELFF.

This rearrangement joins TRBV5-1 to TRBJ1-1, with a possible D match to TRBD1 (6 bases). Germline V gene data show CDR1 as SGHRS and CDR2 as YFSETQ. This CDR3 is 13 amino acids long. V was trimmed by 2 bases and J by 8 bases, leaving 13 bases between them. Here the CDR3 reads CASSLIQGGEAFF. The CDR3 nucleotides read TGCGCCAGCAGCTTAATACAGGGCGGGGAAGCTTTCTTT.

The genes are TRBV2 and TRBJ1-2, with D maybe TRBD1 (6 bases). The V end lost 7 bases, the J end lost 5 bases, and 11 bases lay between the germline ends. From germline, CDR1 is SNHLY and CDR2 FYNNEI. This CDR3 has 12 amino acids. This CDR3 is CASNTGIYGYTF. The CDR3 DNA is TGTGCCAGCAATACAGGGATTTATGGCTACACCTTC.

The rearrangement links TRBV9 to TRBJ2-1, with 7 nucleotides matching TRBD1. The V and J ends lost 3 bases and 9 bases, in that order; junction bases with no gene match: 12. Germline V gives CDR1 SGDLS, CDR2 YYNGEE. This CDR3 comprises 15 residues. The CDR3 coding sequence is TGTGCCAGCAGCGCCGGGACAGCCCTACACGGTGAGCAGTTCTTC. Translation gives CASSAGTALHGEQFF.

The chain recombines TRBV11-2 with TRBJ2-2; D ambiguous. CDR1 SGHAT and CDR2 FQNNGV come from the germline V gene. The CDR3 sequence is 15 residues long. Trimming stripped 1 base from V and 2 bases from J, with 8 bases between. This CDR3 reads CASSLVLSNTGELFF. CDR3 DNA: TGTGCCAGCAGCTTAGTGCTCAGTAACACCGGGGAGCTGTTTTTT.

The chain recombines TRBV29-1 with TRBJ1-1; D gene unclear. The CDR3 spans 13 residues. V gave up 8 bases and J gave up 7 bases, with 20 bases separating them. Germline-derived CDR1 and CDR2 are SQVTM and ANQGSEA. This CDR3 reads CSSKGPLGSEAFF. Here the CDR3 DNA reads TGCAGCTCAAAGGGCCCGCTGGGGAGTGAAGCTTTCTTT.

This clone appeared a few times. The CDR3 sequence: CASSLNGLSNQPQHF. The DNA of the CDR3 is TGTGCCAGCAGCTTGAATGGGCTTAGCAATCAGCCCCAGCATTTT. The rearrangement links TRBV5-6 to TRBJ1-5; no clear D. Trimming removed 1 base from V and 0 bases from J, with 8 bases in between. The CDR3 runs to 15 residues. The V gene's germline CDR1 is SGHDT and CDR2 YYEEEE.

This clone turned up a few times. The V and J genes are TRBV15 and TRBJ2-5; TRBD1 is a possible D gene (6 bases). Germline CDR1 and CDR2: LNHNV and YYDKDF (reference sequence). This CDR3 has 14 amino acids. Trimming removed 5 bases at V and 5 bases at J, with 15 bases between. CDR3 loop: CATSSLGRGETQYF. CDR3 DNA sequence: TGTGCCACCAGCTCCCTTGGCAGGGGCGAGACCCAGTACTTC.

The genes are TRBV10-2 and TRBJ1-5; possibly TRBD1 for D (5 bases). The CDR3 has 15 residues. Germline CDR1 is WSHSY and CDR2 is SAAADI. V lost 2 bases, J lost 1 base, and 9 bases lay in between. The CDR3: CASSEAAGSNQPQHF. CDR3 nucleotides: TGCGCCAGCAGTGAGGCTGCAGGGAGCAATCAGCCCCAGCATTTT.

The J gene is TRBJ2-7, the V gene TRBV6-5; a possible D gene is TRBD1 (8 bases). The CDR3 loop spans 15 amino acids. The V and J ends lost 0 bases and 3 bases respectively, with 12 bases between them. The V gene's germline CDR1 is MNHEY and CDR2 SVGAGI. This CDR3 is CASSYSGGTGYEQYF. The CDR3 DNA reads TGTGCCAGCAGTTACTCGGGGGGGACAGGCTACGAGCAGTACTTC.

This rearrangement joins TRBV2 to TRBJ2-7; 8 bases align to TRBD1. V lost 4 bases, J lost 0 bases, and 5 bases stayed unmatched. Germline CDR1 and CDR2: SNHLY and FYNNEI. This CDR3 region has 15 residues. The CDR3 loop reads CASSAQGAGSYEQYF. CDR3 nucleotide sequence: TGTGCCAGCAGTGCCCAGGGGGCTGGCTCCTACGAGCAGTACTTC.

The gene calls are TRBV5-5 and TRBJ2-5; 8 bases are shared with TRBD1. The germline V gene encodes CDR1 SGHKS and CDR2 YYEKEE (reference sequence). The CDR3 length is 15 residues. With V trimmed by 0 bases and J by 5 bases, 6 bases remained unmatched. The CDR3 spells CASSLGTGQGETQYF. The CDR3 nucleotides are TGTGCCAGCAGCTTGGGGACAGGGCAGGGCGAGACCCAGTACTTC.

This clone was counted between two and nine times. The V gene is TRBV18, the J gene TRBJ1-4; 10 bases fit TRBD1. There are 15 residues in the CDR3. Trimming took 6 bases from V and 1 from J; bases not matched to a gene: 2. Per the germline V gene, CDR1 is KGHSH and CDR2 is LQKENI. The CDR3 DNA is TGTGCCAGCTCCGGACAGGGGGTAACTAATGAAAAACTGTTTTTT. Its translation is CASSGQGVTNEKLFF.

This clone was recorded only once. J is TRBJ2-3 and V is TRBV18; 8 bases are a match to TRBD2. In germline, CDR1 is KGHSH, CDR2 LQKENI. This CDR3 spans 17 amino acids. J was trimmed by 2 bases and V by 3 bases; bases with no gene match: 10. CDR3 loop: CASSPITSGYSTDTQYF. The CDR3 nucleotides read TGTGCCAGCTCACCGATAACTAGCGGTTACTCCACAGATACGCAGTATTTT.

The chain is built from TRBV28 and TRBJ2-3; D not resolved. V lost 6 bases and J lost 2, with 12 bases in between. The CDR3 sequence is 14 residues long. Germline V CDR1 and CDR2: MDHEN, SYDVKM. The CDR3 DNA is TGTGCCAGCAGCGATCCCGACAACACAGATACGCAGTATTTT. Translated, it gives CASSDPDNTDTQYF.

The rearrangement links TRBV6-1 to TRBJ1-1; 9 positions agree with TRBD1. CDR1 is MNHNS, CDR2 SASEGT, per germline. The CDR3 is 15 residues long. The ends lost 8 bases at V and 1 base at J; junction bases unmatched: 8. The CDR3: CASLSGGQGNTEAFF. CDR3 bases: TGTGCCAGCCTGTCCGGGGGACAGGGGAACACTGAAGCTTTCTTT.

This rearrangement joins TRBV28 to TRBJ1-2, with 9 bases matching TRBD1. V lost 6 bases and J lost 3; bases outside the gene matches: 2. Germline loops: CDR1 MDHEN, CDR2 SYDVKM. The CDR3 length is 13 residues. As DNA, the CDR3 is TGTGCCAGCAGCCGGGACAGGGACTATGGCTACACCTTC. Its translation: CASSRDRDYGYTF.

In its sample, this clone was seen once. J is TRBJ1-1 and V is TRBV19; TRBD1 matches at 7 bases. CDR1 LNHDA and CDR2 SQIVND come from the germline V gene (reference sequence). V dropped 7 bases and J dropped 5; count of bases not matched to a gene: 10. This CDR3 contains 14 residues. The CDR3 loop reads CASTSTGRQTEAFF. For the CDR3, the DNA is TGTGCCAGTACCTCGACAGGGCGTCAGACTGAAGCTTTCTTT.

This clone was found a few times. The CDR3 DNA reads as TGTGCCAGCAGCTTAGGGGGAATAGTGGGCGAGCAGTACTTC. Translating gives CASSLGGIVGEQYF. The chain combines TRBV5-4 with TRBJ2-7, with D possibly TRBD1 on 6 matching bases. The CDR3 has 14 residues. Germline CDR1 SGHNT, CDR2 YYREEE (reference sequence). V lost 2 bases, J lost 6 bases, and 15 bases lay in between.

The rearrangement uses TRBV19 and TRBJ1-5; perhaps TRBD1 as D (5 bases). V was shortened by 5 bases and J by 2 bases, with 10 bases between the two germline ends. Germline values: CDR1 LNHDA, CDR2 SQIVND (reference sequence). The CDR3 runs 14 residues. CDR3 amino acids: CASSADTRNQPQHF. The CDR3 DNA is TGTGCCAGTAGTGCGGACACGCGCAATCAGCCCCAGCATTTT.

In its sample, this clone was seen once. The chain joins TRBV19 to TRBJ2-5; D is perhaps TRBD2 (5 bases). The CDR3 runs to 13 residues. Per the germline V gene, CDR1 is LNHDA and CDR2 is SQIVND (reference sequence). The V end was cut by 3 bases, the J end by 5 bases, with 10 bases between. The CDR3 bases are TGTGCCAGTAGTATCGAGGGTTGGGAGACCCAGTACTTC. Its protein is CASSIEGWETQYF.